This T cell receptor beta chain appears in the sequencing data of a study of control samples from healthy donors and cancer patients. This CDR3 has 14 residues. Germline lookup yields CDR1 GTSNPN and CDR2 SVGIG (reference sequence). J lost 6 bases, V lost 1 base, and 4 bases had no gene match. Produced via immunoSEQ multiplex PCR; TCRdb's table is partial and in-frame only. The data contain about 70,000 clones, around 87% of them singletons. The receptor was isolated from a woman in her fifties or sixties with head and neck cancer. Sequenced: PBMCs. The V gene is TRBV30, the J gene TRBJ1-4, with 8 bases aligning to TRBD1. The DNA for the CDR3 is TGTGCCTGGAGTGAGCAGGGGGCGGATGAAAAACTGTTTTTT. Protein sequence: CAWSEQGADEKLFF.